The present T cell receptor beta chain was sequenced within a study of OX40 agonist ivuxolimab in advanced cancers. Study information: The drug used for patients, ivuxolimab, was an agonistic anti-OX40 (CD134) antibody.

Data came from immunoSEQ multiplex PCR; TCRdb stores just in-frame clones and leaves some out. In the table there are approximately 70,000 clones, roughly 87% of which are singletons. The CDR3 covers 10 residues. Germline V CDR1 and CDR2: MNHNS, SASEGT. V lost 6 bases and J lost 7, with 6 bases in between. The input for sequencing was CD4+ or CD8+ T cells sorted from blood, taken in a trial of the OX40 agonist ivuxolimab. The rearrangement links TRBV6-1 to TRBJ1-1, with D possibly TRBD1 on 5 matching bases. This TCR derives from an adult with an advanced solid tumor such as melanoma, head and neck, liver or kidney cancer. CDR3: CASSRVEAFF. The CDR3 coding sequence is TGTGCCAGCAGCAGGGTTGAAGCTTTCTTT.